This T cell receptor (beta chain) came from a study of T cells after yellow fever vaccination. About the research overall: In the case of low-cell-number fractions, SMART-Seq v4 Ultra Low Input was used for preparation. Study findings and constraints: Booster samples showed a return of most primary-vaccination clones (roughly 96% CD4, over 70% CD8). Peak timing came faster in the weaker secondary response, day 5 versus 15.

The TCR cDNA carried a universal primer site and UMIs from 5'RACE template switching. TCRdb ran MiXCR on the 5' RACE reads and lists one entry per CDR3 protein. The data show 610,000 or so distinct CDR3 sequences, about 12% seen once. Points on this clonotype: Its target is unknown.

The clonotype originates from a man aged 25 to 45 who received the YFV17D yellow fever vaccine. The sequencing here drew on PBMCs, taken on the day of the yellow fever booster vaccination.

The CDR3 here is CATSRGQGRKTQYF. The CDR3, as DNA: TGTGCCACCAGCAGAGGACAGGGTAGGAAGACCCAGTACTTC. The chain has TRBV15 and TRBJ2-5; 7 nucleotides line up with TRBD1. After removal of 1 base from V and 6 bases from J, the junction contained 5 bases not matched to a gene. CDR3 length: 14 amino acids. The germline gives CDR1 LNHNV, CDR2 YYDKDF (reference sequence).